Described below is a single T cell receptor (beta chain) sequence and its context. This sample stems from a study of sequential checkpoint blockade in melanoma. Data came from immunoSEQ multiplex PCR; TCRdb stores just in-frame clones and leaves some out. The sample carries about 17,000 clones, 65% to 80% recorded once. V lost 3 bases and J lost 4, with 13 bases in between. This CDR3 region has 14 residues. From germline, CDR1 is SGDLS and CDR2 YYNGEE. The treatment: randomized to nivolumab then ipilimumab (arm A) or the reverse (arm B). This chain connects TRBV9 to TRBJ2-5; D may be TRBD2 (6 bases). This material consisted of CD8+ T cells sorted from blood (inferred from file names), taken from a patient given nivolumab and ipilimumab in sequence. This clonotype originated in a human donor with melanoma. The CDR3 here is CASSGGWGVETQYF. CDR3 in DNA: TGTGCCAGCAGCGGGGGTTGGGGGGTAGAGACCCAGTACTTC.